This is a list of T cell receptor beta chains from one sample in a study of PD-1 blockade in classical Hodgkin lymphoma. Method: immunoSEQ multiplex PCR; TCRdb's copy keeps in-frame clones and lacks some. The repertoire holds approximately 30,000 clones, with about four fifths as singletons. The sequencing used peripheral blood mononuclear cells (PBMCs), collected before the fourth cycle of nivolumab. Every receptor here comes from a human donor with classical Hodgkin lymphoma. CDR3s include the opening cysteine and the closing phenylalanine or tryptophan. A D gene is named only where the DNA matches it firmly. Rows may omit the clone size; those that give it use once, few, many or a size class.

CDR3nt: TGCGCCAGCAGCCAAGCGGGAAATGAGCAGTTCTTC; CDR3aa: CASSQAGNEQFF; len: 12; d_gene: TRBD2; v_gene: TRBV5-1; abundance: NA; j_gene: TRBJ2-1
CDR3nt: TGTGCCAGCAGCTTAGTGGGGCCTACCGATGAAAAACTGTTTTTT; CDR3aa: CASSLVGPTDEKLFF; len: 15; d_gene: NA; v_gene: TRBV7-9; abundance: NA; j_gene: TRBJ1-4
CDR3nt: TGTGCCAGCAGTGGGCCCGAGGGACTTCGGGATCAGCCCCAGCATTTT; CDR3aa: CASSGPEGLRDQPQHF; len: 16; d_gene: NA; v_gene: TRBV2; abundance: NA; j_gene: TRBJ1-5
CDR3nt: TGTGCCAGCAGCCCGGCGACAGGGATCCCTCAAGAGACCCAGTACTTC; CDR3aa: CASSPATGIPQETQYF; len: 16; d_gene: TRBD1; v_gene: TRBV11-2; abundance: NA; j_gene: TRBJ2-5
CDR3nt: TGTGCCAGCAGTTCCGCCGGACTAGCTCGAAACGAGCAGTACTTC; CDR3aa: CASSSAGLARNEQYF; len: 15; d_gene: TRBD2; v_gene: TRBV28; abundance: NA; j_gene: TRBJ2-7
CDR3nt: TGCGCCAGCAGCTTGGCGCAGGGACTAGCGGGTTCGAACACCGGGGAGCTGTTTTTT; CDR3aa: CASSLAQGLAGSNTGELFF; len: 19; d_gene: TRBD2; v_gene: TRBV5-1; abundance: NA; j_gene: TRBJ2-2
CDR3nt: TGTGCCAGCAGTGACGCTTTCGGGGGCTATGAGCAGTTCTTC; CDR3aa: CASSDAFGGYEQFF; len: 14; d_gene: NA; v_gene: TRBV25-1; abundance: NA; j_gene: TRBJ2-1
CDR3nt: TGTGCCAGTAGTATCGTTCCGGGACCCAATCAGCCCCAGCATTTT; CDR3aa: CASSIVPGPNQPQHF; len: 15; d_gene: NA; v_gene: TRBV19; abundance: few; j_gene: TRBJ1-5
CDR3nt: TGTGCCAGCCCTAGGACAGGGAACACTGAAGCTTTCTTT; CDR3aa: CASPRTGNTEAFF; len: 13; d_gene: TRBD1; v_gene: TRBV6-1; abundance: NA; j_gene: TRBJ1-1
CDR3nt: TGTGCCAGTAGTAGAGGGGTCCCAGATACGCAGTATTTT; CDR3aa: CASSRGVPDTQYF; len: 13; d_gene: NA; v_gene: TRBV19; abundance: NA; j_gene: TRBJ2-3
CDR3nt: TGCGCCAGCGCGGGGGGGAACCAGCCCCAGCATTTT; CDR3aa: CASAGGNQPQHF; len: 12; d_gene: NA; v_gene: TRBV10-2; abundance: NA; j_gene: TRBJ1-5
CDR3nt: TGTGCCAGCAGTTACTTGGGACTAGAATCAGATACGCAGTATTTT; CDR3aa: CASSYLGLESDTQYF; len: 15; d_gene: TRBD2; v_gene: TRBV6-5; abundance: NA; j_gene: TRBJ2-3
CDR3nt: TGCGCCAGCAGCTTGGCCGGGACAACTAATGAAAAACTGTTTTTT; CDR3aa: CASSLAGTTNEKLFF; len: 15; d_gene: NA; v_gene: TRBV5-1; abundance: NA; j_gene: TRBJ1-4
CDR3nt: TGTGCCAGCAGTTTAAGAGGGTCGCAAATCCCCTATGGCTACACCTTC; CDR3aa: CASSLRGSQIPYGYTF; len: 16; d_gene: NA; v_gene: TRBV27; abundance: NA; j_gene: TRBJ1-2
CDR3nt: TGTGCCAGTACTTACTCTGGGACATCAATCTCTGGGGCCAACGTCCTGACTTTC; CDR3aa: CASTYSGTSISGANVLTF; len: 18; d_gene: NA; v_gene: TRBV19; abundance: once; j_gene: TRBJ2-6
CDR3nt: TGCAGCGTTGATTCGGGTACAGGGGTCCCCTACGAGCAGTACTTC; CDR3aa: CSVDSGTGVPYEQYF; len: 15; d_gene: TRBD1; v_gene: TRBV29-1; abundance: NA; j_gene: TRBJ2-7
CDR3nt: TGTGCCAGCAGCACCGGGACAGAAGCTTTCTTT; CDR3aa: CASSTGTEAFF; len: 11; d_gene: NA; v_gene: TRBV6-5; abundance: NA; j_gene: TRBJ1-1
CDR3nt: TGTGCCAGCTCAATGAAGACAGGGGCAGCAGAGATGCGGTTCTTC; CDR3aa: CASSMKTGAAEMRFF; len: 15; d_gene: TRBD1; v_gene: TRBV18; abundance: once; j_gene: TRBJ2-1
CDR3nt: TGTGCCAGCAGAACCGACAGGAACACCGGGGAGCTGTTTTTT; CDR3aa: CASRTDRNTGELFF; len: 14; d_gene: NA; v_gene: TRBV6-5; abundance: NA; j_gene: TRBJ2-2
CDR3nt: TGTGCCAGCAGCCCGAGACAGGGTGGAAACACCATATATTTT; CDR3aa: CASSPRQGGNTIYF; len: 14; d_gene: TRBD1; v_gene: TRBV5-6; abundance: once; j_gene: TRBJ1-3
CDR3nt: TGTGCCAGCAGTACTAGCCCAACGGGTTTTTCTGGGGCCAACGTCCTGACTTTC; CDR3aa: CASSTSPTGFSGANVLTF; len: 18; d_gene: NA; v_gene: TRBV27; abundance: few; j_gene: TRBJ2-6
CDR3nt: TGTGCCAGTAGTCAGACTAGCCTCCCGCATGAGCAGTTCTTC; CDR3aa: CASSQTSLPHEQFF; len: 14; d_gene: TRBD2; v_gene: TRBV19; abundance: NA; j_gene: TRBJ2-1
CDR3nt: TGCGCCAGCACTCCCAGGGGGGCCCCAGGTAATGAGCAGTTCTTC; CDR3aa: CASTPRGAPGNEQFF; len: 15; d_gene: NA; v_gene: TRBV10-1; abundance: NA; j_gene: TRBJ2-1
CDR3nt: TGTGCCAGCACCGAGGGATACAGGCCTCCCTACGAGCAGTACTTC; CDR3aa: CASTEGYRPPYEQYF; len: 15; d_gene: NA; v_gene: TRBV6-1; abundance: few; j_gene: TRBJ2-7
CDR3nt: TGTGCCAGCACCCCTAGCGGGAAGCAGTTCTTC; CDR3aa: CASTPSGKQFF; len: 11; d_gene: TRBD2; v_gene: TRBV2; abundance: once; j_gene: TRBJ2-1
CDR3nt: TGCGCCAGCAGACCAACCGGGAGACGGGGACCACAAGAGACCCAGTACTTC; CDR3aa: CASRPTGRRGPQETQYF; len: 17; d_gene: NA; v_gene: TRBV5-1; abundance: NA; j_gene: TRBJ2-5
CDR3nt: TGTGCCGGCACGAAAAGGGGGTTGACCCCCGGCGAGCAGTACTTC; CDR3aa: CAGTKRGLTPGEQYF; len: 15; d_gene: NA; v_gene: TRBV19; abundance: NA; j_gene: TRBJ2-7
CDR3nt: TGTGCCATCGGGACAGGGGCTGGGGCCAACGTCCTGACTTTC; CDR3aa: CAIGTGAGANVLTF; len: 14; d_gene: TRBD1; v_gene: TRBV10-3; abundance: NA; j_gene: TRBJ2-6
CDR3nt: TGTGCCACTAGCGGGAGTTCCTACGAGCAGTACTTC; CDR3aa: CATSGSSYEQYF; len: 12; d_gene: TRBD2; v_gene: TRBV10-3; abundance: NA; j_gene: TRBJ2-7
CDR3nt: TGTGCCAGCAGTTCGTTTGGCTACACCTTC; CDR3aa: CASSSFGYTF; len: 10; d_gene: NA; v_gene: TRBV27; abundance: NA; j_gene: TRBJ1-2
CDR3nt: TGTGCCAGCAGGATTGGACTACGAAGCACAGATACGCAGTATTTT; CDR3aa: CASRIGLRSTDTQYF; len: 15; d_gene: NA; v_gene: TRBV5-4; abundance: NA; j_gene: TRBJ2-3
CDR3nt: TGTGCCAGCAGTTCCGGGGCCTTATTTGGGAATGAGCAGTTCTTC; CDR3aa: CASSSGALFGNEQFF; len: 15; d_gene: NA; v_gene: TRBV28; abundance: NA; j_gene: TRBJ2-1
CDR3nt: TGTGCCAGCAACAGGGACAGGGGGCGTAACACTGAAGCTTTCTTT; CDR3aa: CASNRDRGRNTEAFF; len: 15; d_gene: TRBD1; v_gene: TRBV2; abundance: NA; j_gene: TRBJ1-1
CDR3nt: TGTGCCAGCAGCAGACCGGGACTAGCGGGAGTTGGCGGGGAGCTGTTTTTT; CDR3aa: CASSRPGLAGVGGELFF; len: 17; d_gene: TRBD2; v_gene: TRBV7-2; abundance: NA; j_gene: TRBJ2-2
CDR3nt: TGTGCCAGCAGCCGGACCCTGGGAGACTATGGCTACACCTTC; CDR3aa: CASSRTLGDYGYTF; len: 14; d_gene: NA; v_gene: TRBV6-6; abundance: few; j_gene: TRBJ1-2
CDR3nt: TGTGCCATCAGTGAGTCGAAGTTGGCCCTGAACACCGGGGAGCTGTTTTTT; CDR3aa: CAISESKLALNTGELFF; len: 17; d_gene: NA; v_gene: TRBV10-3; abundance: NA; j_gene: TRBJ2-2
CDR3nt: TGCGCCAGCAGCTTGGGACTCTACGTCAATGAGCAGTTCTTC; CDR3aa: CASSLGLYVNEQFF; len: 14; d_gene: NA; v_gene: TRBV5-1; abundance: NA; j_gene: TRBJ2-1
CDR3nt: TGCGCCAGCAGCTTGGATGATTCAGGGACCCAGTACTTC; CDR3aa: CASSLDDSGTQYF; len: 13; d_gene: NA; v_gene: TRBV5-1; abundance: once; j_gene: TRBJ2-5
CDR3nt: TGTGCCATCAGTGACGCGACTAGCGGGACCGGCAATGAGCAGTTCTTC; CDR3aa: CAISDATSGTGNEQFF; len: 16; d_gene: TRBD2; v_gene: TRBV10-3; abundance: NA; j_gene: TRBJ2-1
CDR3nt: TGTGCCAGCAGCCGATTGACAGGGGGCGAGCAGTACTTC; CDR3aa: CASSRLTGGEQYF; len: 13; d_gene: TRBD1; v_gene: TRBV7-9; abundance: NA; j_gene: TRBJ2-7
CDR3nt: TGTGCCAGCAGCGCCGGGACCGAACGGTCCTATAATTCACCCCTCCACTTT; CDR3aa: CASSAGTERSYNSPLHF; len: 17; d_gene: NA; v_gene: TRBV9; abundance: NA; j_gene: TRBJ1-6
CDR3nt: TGTGCCAGCAGCGAAACAGGGGTGTCCTACAATGAGCAGTTCTTC; CDR3aa: CASSETGVSYNEQFF; len: 15; d_gene: TRBD1; v_gene: TRBV9; abundance: NA; j_gene: TRBJ2-1
CDR3nt: TGTGCCAGCAGTGAAGCAGGGGCTGGGGCCAACGTCCTGACTTTC; CDR3aa: CASSEAGAGANVLTF; len: 15; d_gene: NA; v_gene: TRBV6-1; abundance: NA; j_gene: TRBJ2-6
CDR3nt: TGCGCCAGCAGCCCCCTAGCGGCCCCCTACGAGCAGTACTTC; CDR3aa: CASSPLAAPYEQYF; len: 14; d_gene: TRBD2; v_gene: TRBV4-1; abundance: few; j_gene: TRBJ2-7
CDR3nt: TGTGCCAGCAGCCTTAGCAATGAGCAGTTCTTC; CDR3aa: CASSLSNEQFF; len: 11; d_gene: NA; v_gene: TRBV5-6; abundance: NA; j_gene: TRBJ2-1
CDR3nt: TGTGCCAGTAGTGTGGGGACCTCTAGGGGGGAGACCCAGTACTTC; CDR3aa: CASSVGTSRGETQYF; len: 15; d_gene: NA; v_gene: TRBV19; abundance: NA; j_gene: TRBJ2-5
CDR3nt: TGTGCCAGCAGTTTTGGGGGATCCTATGGCTACACCTTC; CDR3aa: CASSFGGSYGYTF; len: 13; d_gene: NA; v_gene: TRBV28; abundance: NA; j_gene: TRBJ1-2
CDR3nt: TGTGCCAGCAGCAAAAAAGACAGGTACCAAGAGACCCAGTACTTC; CDR3aa: CASSKKDRYQETQYF; len: 15; d_gene: NA; v_gene: TRBV5-4; abundance: NA; j_gene: TRBJ2-5
CDR3nt: TGTGCCAGCAGTGAAGCGGGCGGTCAGGGGACTGAAGCTTTCTTT; CDR3aa: CASSEAGGQGTEAFF; len: 15; d_gene: NA; v_gene: TRBV6-1; abundance: NA; j_gene: TRBJ1-1
CDR3nt: TGTGCCAGCAGCTTGGATCCAGCCTTGAACACTGAAGCTTTCTTT; CDR3aa: CASSLDPALNTEAFF; len: 15; d_gene: NA; v_gene: TRBV5-6; abundance: once; j_gene: TRBJ1-1
CDR3nt: TGTGCCATCAGTGCCGGGACAGGGGGCGGTGCCGGGGAGCTGTTTTTT; CDR3aa: CAISAGTGGGAGELFF; len: 16; d_gene: TRBD1; v_gene: TRBV10-3; abundance: NA; j_gene: TRBJ2-2
CDR3nt: TGTGCCAGCAGTAGAGCGGGAGGGCCACCAGATACGCAGTATTTT; CDR3aa: CASSRAGGPPDTQYF; len: 15; d_gene: TRBD2; v_gene: TRBV6-5; abundance: NA; j_gene: TRBJ2-3
CDR3nt: TGTGCCAGCAGCCAAGACCGAAACTCCTACGAGCAGTACTTC; CDR3aa: CASSQDRNSYEQYF; len: 14; d_gene: NA; v_gene: TRBV14; abundance: NA; j_gene: TRBJ2-7
CDR3nt: TGTGCCAGCTCATCGAAGACGTACTACGAGCAGTACTTC; CDR3aa: CASSSKTYYEQYF; len: 13; d_gene: NA; v_gene: TRBV18; abundance: NA; j_gene: TRBJ2-7
CDR3nt: TGTGCCAGCAGTCGGACTAGCGGGAGCACCTACGAGCAGTACTTC; CDR3aa: CASSRTSGSTYEQYF; len: 15; d_gene: TRBD2; v_gene: TRBV28; abundance: NA; j_gene: TRBJ2-7
CDR3nt: TGTGCCAGTAGAAGACGAGGACAGACAGTTCATGAGCAGTTCTTC; CDR3aa: CASRRRGQTVHEQFF; len: 15; d_gene: NA; v_gene: TRBV19; abundance: NA; j_gene: TRBJ2-1
CDR3nt: TGTGCCAGCTCACCCAAACCGGACAGCCTTGAGTTCTTC; CDR3aa: CASSPKPDSLEFF; len: 13; d_gene: NA; v_gene: TRBV18; abundance: NA; j_gene: TRBJ2-1
CDR3nt: TGTGCCAGCAGCTTAGATCTCAGCCCGAACACTGAAGCTTTCTTT; CDR3aa: CASSLDLSPNTEAFF; len: 15; d_gene: NA; v_gene: TRBV11-2; abundance: NA; j_gene: TRBJ1-1
CDR3nt: TGTGCCAGCAGCTTAGGGACAGGACAAGAGACCCAGTACTTC; CDR3aa: CASSLGTGQETQYF; len: 14; d_gene: TRBD1; v_gene: TRBV7-7; abundance: NA; j_gene: TRBJ2-5